The 29 T cell receptor beta chains below all came from one sample that was sequenced in a study of identical twins. TCRdb processed the 5' RACE reads anew with MiXCR; each CDR3 protein has one entry. Among 300,000 to 400,000 distinct CDR3 sequences listed, approximately 8.7% were seen once. Sequencing was performed on naive T cells sorted from blood. The receptors derive from a woman aged 45 to 65 in good health.

This clonotype was counted only a few times. This sequence joins TRBV19 and TRBJ1-3, with D unresolved. Trimming took 8 bases from V and 8 from J, leaving 19 bases between them. Germline CDR1 LNHDA, CDR2 SQIVND (reference sequence). The CDR3 has 14 residues. CDR3 bases: TGTGCCAGTCTCCCCGGACCCGAGGGATACACCATATATTTT. Residues: CASLPGPEGYTIYF.

The chain links TRBV7-9 to TRBJ1-2, with D hard to call. Germline V gene data show CDR1 as SEHNR and CDR2 as FQNEAQ (reference sequence). Trimming left V 2 bases short and J 0 bases short, with 10 bases between. This CDR3 is built from 15 residues. As DNA, the CDR3 is TGTGCCAGCAGCTTAAGTTCTATAGCTAACTATGGCTACACCTTC. This translates into CASSLSSIANYGYTF.

Ten or more counts support this clonotype. The chain joins TRBV2 to TRBJ2-5; D is ambiguous. CDR1 is SNHLY, CDR2 FYNNEI, per germline. The ends were cut back, 1 base at V and 4 bases at J, with 10 bases in the middle. The CDR3 has 14 amino acids. CDR3 amino acids: CASSEVTLGETQYF. The CDR3 nucleotides are TGTGCCAGCAGTGAAGTGACGCTGGGAGAGACCCAGTACTTC. Full variable domain (rest looked up from reference TRBV2 and TRBJ2-5): EPEVTQTPSHQVTQMGQEVILRCVPISNHLYFYWYRQILGQKVEFLVSFYNNEISEKSEIFDDQFSVERPDGSNFTLKIRSTKLEDSAMYFCASSEVTLGETQYFGPGTRLLVL.

This clonotype showed up many times. The chain has TRBV5-1 and TRBJ2-2, with 12 bases matching TRBD2. CDR1 and CDR2 (germline): SGHRS, YFSETQ. The CDR3 consists of 19 residues. Trimming at V came to 0 bases and at J to 2 bases, leaving 8 bases not matched to a gene. CDR3 nucleotide sequence: TGCGCCAGCAGCTTGGACTTGACTAGCGGGAGCGTAAACACCGGGGAGCTGTTTTTT. Protein product: CASSLDLTSGSVNTGELFF.

This clonotype was observed many times. The chain employs TRBV5-1 and TRBJ2-1, with D uncertain. Germline V gene sequence: CDR1 SGHRS, CDR2 YFSETQ. The V end was cut by 4 bases, the J end by 5 bases, with 10 bases between. The CDR3 has 13 amino acids. CDR3 region: CASSKELNNEQFF. As DNA, the CDR3 is TGCGCCAGCAGCAAGGAGCTAAACAATGAGCAGTTCTTC.

The J gene is TRBJ2-3, the V gene TRBV4-1; a possible D gene is TRBD2 (6 bases). There are 17 residues in the CDR3. Germline V gives CDR1 MGHRA, CDR2 YSYEKL. V lost 0 bases and J lost 6, with 19 bases in between. The CDR3 bases are TGCGCCAGCAGCCAAGAAGGAGGGATAATGACTGGCGATACGCAGTATTTT. This encodes CASSQEGGIMTGDTQYF.

V usage is TRBV29-1 and J usage is TRBJ2-1, with D perhaps being TRBD1 or TRBD2 (5 bases each). The CDR3 has 13 residues. In germline, CDR1 is SQVTM, CDR2 ANQGSEA. Trimming took 8 bases from V and 4 from J, leaving 15 bases between them. CDR3 coding DNA: TGCAGCAGTCCGGGACCCAGTTACAATGAGCAGTTCTTC. Protein sequence: CSSPGPSYNEQFF.

In regard to this clonotype: A much more abundant neighbour one base away suggests this may be a read error. The chain uses TRBV5-1 and TRBJ2-1; no definite D call. The CDR3 covers 15 residues. The V gene lost 0 bases and the J gene lost 0 bases, with 7 bases spanning the gap. Germline CDR1 and CDR2: SGHRS and YFSETQ. CDR3 bases: TGCGCCAGCAGCTTGGACGTGAGCTCCTACAATGAGCAGTTCTTC. Protein product: CASSLDVSSYNEQFF. Full variable domain (missing parts from reference TRBV5-1 and TRBJ2-1): KAGVTQTPRYLIKTRGQQVTLSCSPISGHRSVSWYQQTPGQGLQFLFEYFSETQRNKGNFPGRFSGRQFSNSRSEMNVSTLELGDSALYLCASSLDVSSYNEQFFGPGTRLTVL.

This clonotype turned up a few times. The genes are TRBV7-8 and TRBJ2-4, with D perhaps given as TRBD1 or TRBD2 (6 bases each). Germline V gene lookup returns CDR1 SGHVS and CDR2 FQNEAQ. The CDR3 has 16 amino acids. Deletions cut 8 bases from V and 3 bases from J, with 20 bases between. The CDR3 region is CASGGLGAGGKNIQYF. The CDR3 DNA reads TGTGCCAGCGGGGGATTGGGGGCCGGGGGCAAAAACATTCAGTACTTC.

The V gene is TRBV11-2, the J gene TRBJ1-6; D gene unclear. Germline loops: CDR1 SGHAT, CDR2 FQNNGV. V was pared by 5 bases and J by 5 bases, with 7 bases between. This CDR3 region has 13 residues. The CDR3 spells CASSRLHNSPLHF. Written as DNA, the CDR3 is TGTGCCAGCAGCCGACTGCATAATTCACCCCTCCACTTT.

This CDR3 reads CSAGGAGDSSYEQYF. CDR3 sequence (DNA): TGCAGCGCGGGAGGGGCAGGCGACAGCTCCTACGAGCAGTACTTC. This chain connects TRBV29-1 to TRBJ2-7, with 8 bases fitting TRBD2. The germline V gene encodes CDR1 SQVTM and CDR2 ANQGSEA. The V and J ends lost 7 bases and 0 bases, in that order; junction bases with no gene match: 11. There are 15 residues in the CDR3.

Only a few counts were recorded for this clonotype. The rearrangement uses TRBV7-8 and TRBJ1-1; D is ambiguous. Germline lookup yields CDR1 SGHVS and CDR2 FQNEAQ. The CDR3 extends over 14 amino acids. Between the trimmed V and J ends, which lost 7 bases and 1 base, there was a span of 13 bases. The CDR3, as DNA: TGTGCCAGCACCCACCGTAGAGAGAACACTGAAGCTTTCTTT. It encodes CASTHRRENTEAFF.

This clonotype was counted many times. This chain links TRBV4-1 with TRBJ2-3, with TRBD1 identical over 7 bases. V dropped 3 bases and J dropped 4; count of bases not matched to a gene: 10. Germline lookup yields CDR1 MGHRA and CDR2 YSYEKL. The CDR3 loop spans 16 amino acids. The CDR3 reads CASSHPRQGVPDTQYF. CDR3 sequence (DNA): TGCGCCAGCAGCCATCCCCGACAGGGAGTTCCAGATACGCAGTATTTT.

This clonotype came up a few times. The CDR3 spells CASSRVSGQGAAEQFF. CDR3 in DNA: TGTGCCAGCAGTCGAGTCTCGGGACAGGGTGCGGCTGAGCAGTTCTTC. The V gene is TRBV6-6, the J gene TRBJ2-1; 9 nucleotides match TRBD1. V lost 5 bases, J lost 9 bases, and 14 bases stayed unmatched. The CDR3 is 16 amino acids. Germline values: CDR1 MNHNY, CDR2 SVGAGI (reference sequence).

This clonotype was detected many times. The chain links TRBV3-1 to TRBJ1-2, with D hard to call. The V gene's germline CDR1 is LGHDT and CDR2 YNNKEL (reference sequence). With 0 bases removed from V and 3 bases from J, the gap between germline ends came to 11 bases. The CDR3 contains 15 residues. CDR3: CASSQELAGDYGYTF. Written as DNA, the CDR3 is TGTGCCAGCAGCCAAGAATTGGCCGGGGACTATGGCTACACCTTC.

The table lists this clonotype with a few counts. The gene calls are TRBV5-5 and TRBJ1-5, with D unresolved. V shed 4 bases and J shed 6 bases, with 11 bases lying between them. The CDR3 runs to 13 residues. Germline V gene sequence: CDR1 SGHKS, CDR2 YYEKEE (reference sequence). This CDR3 is CASSAIVGQPQHF. CDR3 DNA sequence: TGTGCCAGCAGCGCTATTGTAGGTCAGCCCCAGCATTTT.

This clonotype appeared many times. The genes are TRBV15 and TRBJ2-1; 7 bases align to TRBD2. V trimming: 3 bases; J trimming: 13 bases; junction bases outside the gene matches: 12. The CDR3 has 14 residues. Germline V gene data show CDR1 as LNHNV and CDR2 as YYDKDF (reference sequence). The chain's CDR3 is CATSRPLGGGKQFF. In DNA form, the CDR3 reads TGTGCCACCAGCAGGCCCCTGGGGGGGGGTAAACAGTTCTTC. Full variable domain (rest looked up from reference TRBV15 and TRBJ2-1): DAMVIQNPRYQVTQFGKPVTLSCSQTLNHNVMYWYQQKSSQAPKLLFHYYDKDFNNEADTPDNFQSRRPNTSFCFLDIRSPGLGDTAMYLCATSRPLGGGKQFFGPGTRLTVL.

The CDR3 spells CASSELGGGYNEQFF. CDR3 in DNA: TGTGCCAGCAGTGAACTGGGGGGGGGGTACAATGAGCAGTTCTTC. The V call is TRBV2, the J call TRBJ2-1, with 7 bases identical to TRBD2. With V trimmed by 2 bases and J by 4 bases, 5 bases remained unmatched. The CDR3 is 15 residues long. Germline CDR1 and CDR2: SNHLY and FYNNEI.

This clonotype was seen more than once but under ten times. The V gene is TRBV19, the J gene TRBJ1-4; tentatively, D is TRBD1 (5 bases). Germline V lookup: CDR1 LNHDA, CDR2 SQIVND (reference sequence). The V end lost 5 bases, the J end lost 3 bases, and 10 bases lay between the germline ends. This CDR3 has 14 residues. The CDR3 DNA reads as TGTGCCAGTAGTTCCGGGGCAGCTAATGAAAAACTGTTTTTT. Residues: CASSSGAANEKLFF. The full variable domain, with the rest looked up from reference TRBV19 and TRBJ1-4, is DGGITQSPKYLFRKEGQNVTLSCEQNLNHDAMYWYRQDPGQGLRLIYYSQIVNDFQKGDIAEGYSVSREKKESFPLTVTSAQKNPTAFYLCASSSGAANEKLFFGSGTQLSVL.

This clonotype was observed a handful of times. The chain links TRBV4-1 to TRBJ2-3; D is perhaps TRBD2 (6 bases). Trimming cost V 0 bases and J 5 bases, with 12 bases left between them. Germline CDR1 is MGHRA and CDR2 is YSYEKL. The CDR3 contains 15 residues. CDR3 amino acids: CASSQDWNSGDTQYF. In DNA form, the CDR3 reads TGCGCCAGCAGCCAAGATTGGAATAGCGGAGATACGCAGTATTTT.

This clonotype was seen many times. In nucleotides, the CDR3 is TGTGCCAGCAGACCGGGACTAGCGGGAGTCAATGAGCAGTTCTTC. Amino acid sequence: CASRPGLAGVNEQFF. V usage is TRBV6-2 or TRBV6-3 and J usage is TRBJ2-1, with 14 bases matching TRBD2. CDR3 length equals 15 residues. Germline V CDR1 and CDR2: MNHEY, SVGEGT. The trim removed 6 bases at V and 6 bases at J, leaving 4 bases unmatched.

The genes are TRBV7-2 and TRBJ1-1; 10 bases match TRBD1. Germline CDR1 reads SGHTA; CDR2 reads FQGNSA. V was pared by 5 bases and J by 11 bases, with 11 bases of the junction left unmatched. This CDR3 comprises 14 residues. This CDR3 is CASSLILGQGSAFF. The CDR3 region has the DNA TGTGCCAGCAGCCTAATATTGGGACAGGGGTCGGCTTTCTTT.

This rearrangement joins TRBV5-6 to TRBJ1-1; D unresolved. The CDR3 is 16 amino acids. The germline CDR1 and CDR2 sequences are SGHDT and YYEEEE. V lost 0 bases, J lost 4 bases, and 16 bases lay in between. The CDR3 protein is CASSLDVQGPRTEAFF. In DNA, the CDR3 is TGTGCCAGCAGCTTGGACGTACAAGGGCCCCGCACTGAAGCTTTCTTT.

This clonotype was seen many times. The rearrangement uses TRBV5-6 and TRBJ2-1; 8 bases agree with TRBD2. Looked up from germline, CDR1 is SGHDT and CDR2 is YYEEEE. This CDR3 contains 16 residues. The V segment lost 4 bases and the J segment 2 bases; nucleotides outside the gene matches: 8. CDR3 sequence reads: CASSTPGGPTYNEQFF. CDR3 in DNA: TGTGCCAGCAGCACCCCGGGAGGGCCAACCTACAATGAGCAGTTCTTC.

The chain uses TRBV15 and TRBJ2-1; D gene ambiguous. V lost 5 bases and J lost 0, with 8 bases in between. CDR3 length equals 14 residues. Germline V gene lookup returns CDR1 LNHNV and CDR2 YYDKDF (reference sequence). The CDR3 DNA sequence: TGTGCCACCAGCGGGCCTAGCTCCTACAATGAGCAGTTCTTC. Protein: CATSGPSSYNEQFF.

This clonotype was observed a few times. This chain connects TRBV29-1 to TRBJ2-3, with TRBD2 identical over 7 bases. With 7 bases clipped from V and 0 bases from J, the junction kept 10 bases outside the gene matches. CDR1 and CDR2 (germline): SQVTM, ANQGSEA. The CDR3 is made up of 15 amino acids. The CDR3 sequence is CSANLRGSSTDTQYF. For the CDR3, the DNA is TGCAGCGCCAATTTGCGGGGGTCTAGCACAGATACGCAGTATTTT.

The chain uses TRBV20-1 and TRBJ2-7; D is tentatively TRBD1 or TRBD2 (5 bases each). Trimming removed 6 bases at V and 0 bases at J, with 18 bases between. The V gene's germline CDR1 is DFQATT and CDR2 SNEGSKA (reference sequence). The length of the CDR3 is 15 residues. The CDR3 region is CSATSGTASSYEQYF. The CDR3 coding sequence is TGCAGTGCCACTTCCGGGACCGCGAGCTCCTACGAGCAGTACTTC.

The chain's CDR3 is CSARSGAARPYEQYF. For the CDR3, the DNA is TGCAGTGCGCGCTCTGGAGCAGCCAGACCCTACGAGCAGTACTTC. This rearrangement joins TRBV20-1 to TRBJ2-7; D uncertain. This CDR3 comprises 15 residues. CDR1 and CDR2 from the germline V gene are DFQATT and SNEGSKA (reference sequence). Trimming left V 6 bases short and J 2 bases short, with 20 bases between.

This clonotype was seen ten or more times. The V call is TRBV7-9, the J call TRBJ2-3; D might be TRBD1 or TRBD2, each matching 5 bases. Germline V gene data show CDR1 as SEHNR and CDR2 as FQNEAQ (reference sequence). V was clipped by 3 bases and J by 1 base, with 14 bases between them. The CDR3 loop spans 16 amino acids. CDR3 region: CASSFNRDLRTDTQYF. As DNA, the CDR3 is TGTGCCAGCAGCTTTAACCGGGACCTACGCACAGATACGCAGTATTTT.